Listed here are 24 T cell receptor beta chains from one sample, sequenced in a study of blood T cells in healthy people across ages. A sample-barcoded 5' primer and a J-beta primer mix were used in a second PCR of about 6 to 12 cycles. Each CDR3 protein is one row after TCRdb ran MiXCR on the 5' RACE reads. There are around 900,000 distinct CDR3 sequences in the sample; roughly half occur only once, and around a fifth lies in the top ten. The sequencing input was blood. All receptors come from an older woman in good health.

Turning to this clonotype: Because the CDR3 is missing its conserved closing phenylalanine or tryptophan, this is likely a read error. Here the CDR3 reads CSVEEIGTGLDGYTS. The DNA for the CDR3 is TGCAGCGTTGAAGAAATAGGGACGGGACTTGATGGCTACACCTCC. The rearrangement joins TRBV29-1 to TRBJ1-2; weak D call: TRBD1 (5 bases). V was cut by 0 bases and J by 6 bases, with 17 bases left in between. The CDR3 extends over 15 amino acids. Germline values: CDR1 SQVTM, CDR2 ANQGSEA.

This clonotype has more than one count but fewer than ten. V usage is TRBV25-1 and J usage is TRBJ1-2; D unresolved. The V end was cut by 3 bases, the J end by 5 bases, with 7 bases between. Germline V gene lookup returns CDR1 MGHDK and CDR2 SYGVNS. CDR3 length equals 12 residues. CDR3: CASSEIGYGYTF. The CDR3 DNA reads as TGTGCCAGCAGTGAGATTGGGTATGGCTACACCTTC.

The chain employs TRBV29-1 and TRBJ2-1; the match to TRBD2 covers 10 bases. The ends lost 4 bases at V and 4 bases at J; junction bases unmatched: 7. From germline, CDR1 is SQVTM and CDR2 ANQGSEA. The CDR3 is made up of 15 amino acids. This chain's CDR3 is CSVAGRLAGYNEQFF. The CDR3 DNA is TGCAGCGTTGCGGGCCGACTAGCGGGTTACAATGAGCAGTTCTTC.

This chain links TRBV12-3 or TRBV12-4 with TRBJ2-3; D gene ambiguous. V lost 3 bases to trimming and J lost 9 bases, with 10 bases between them. CDR3 size: 12 residues. The CDR3 sequence: CASSFPSQTQYF. The CDR3 coding sequence is TGTGCCAGCAGTTTCCCATCCCAGACGCAGTATTTT.

The rearrangement uses TRBV28 and TRBJ1-1, with 7 bases matching TRBD1. J lost 11 bases, V lost 6 bases, and 9 bases had no gene match. Germline V gives CDR1 MDHEN, CDR2 SYDVKM. CDR3 length equals 12 residues. The CDR3 spells CASSRQGWGAFF. The CDR3 nucleotides read TGTGCCAGCAGCCGACAGGGCTGGGGGGCTTTCTTT. Based on the CDR3 plus reference TRBV28 and TRBJ1-1, the full variable domain is DVKVTQSSRYLVKRTGEKVFLECVQDMDHENMFWYRQDPGLGLRLIYFSYDVKMKEKGDIPEGYSVSREKKERFSLILESASTNQTSMYLCASSRQGWGAFFGQGTRLTVV.

To note about this clonotype: The germline gene is not matched at one end of the junction; a read error may be the cause. The CDR3 loop reads CASGHTPGQFLGEQYF. The CDR3 DNA is TGCGCCAGCGGCCACACACCGGGACAGTTTCTTGGCGAGCAGTACTTC. The chain has TRBV4-1 and TRBJ2-7; 7 bases line up with TRBD1. Per the germline V gene, CDR1 is MGHRA and CDR2 is YSYEKL. This CDR3 has 16 residues.

The rearrangement joins TRBV20-1 to TRBJ2-7; a weak D match, TRBD1 (5 bases). This CDR3 region has 14 residues. The germline V gene has CDR1 DFQATT and CDR2 SNEGSKA (reference sequence). Trimming removed 1 base at V and 2 bases at J, with 12 bases between. CDR3 nucleotides: TGCAGTGCTAGAGCCCAGGGCAATCCCTACGAGCAGTACTTC. Its translation: CSARAQGNPYEQYF.

The CDR3 DNA follows: TGCGCCAGCAGCCAAGATCTTACAGGGATTAGCTCCTACGAGCAGTACTTC. This encodes CASSQDLTGISSYEQYF. The chain is built from TRBV4-1 and TRBJ2-7; D might be TRBD1 (6 bases). The V end was cut by 0 bases, the J end by 0 bases, with 15 bases between. This CDR3 has 17 amino acids. Germline values: CDR1 MGHRA, CDR2 YSYEKL.

The chain uses TRBV30 and TRBJ2-5; a possible D gene is TRBD2 (5 bases). The ends were cut back, 3 bases at V and 11 bases at J, with 25 bases in the middle. This CDR3 is 15 amino acids long. CDR1 is GTSNPN and CDR2 is SVGIG in the germline V gene (reference sequence). The CDR3 sequence: CAWRKAEVAYNEQYF. The CDR3 nucleotides are TGTGCCTGGAGGAAAGCGGAGGTTGCCTACAATGAGCAGTACTTC. The entire variable domain, with the rest obtained from reference TRBV30 and TRBJ2-5, is as follows: SQTIHQWPATLVQPVGSPLSLECTVEGTSNPNLYWYRQAAGRGLQLLFYSVGIGQISSEVPQNLSASRPQDRQFILSSKKLLLSDSGFYLCAWRKAEVAYNEQYFGPGTRLLVL.

The V call is TRBV14, the J call TRBJ2-5, with a weak D call TRBD2 (6 bases). Trimming removed 3 bases from V and 1 base from J, with 12 bases in between. Germline CDR1 is SGHDN and CDR2 is FVKESK. This CDR3 region has 15 residues. CDR3 sequence: CASSHPQGLQETQYF. CDR3 coding DNA: TGTGCCAGCAGCCATCCCCAGGGACTCCAAGAGACCCAGTACTTC.

The chain carries TRBV5-5 and TRBJ1-3, with 8 nucleotides matching TRBD1. Per germline, CDR1 SGHKS and CDR2 YYEKEE (reference sequence). This CDR3 is built from 14 residues. V lost 0 bases to trimming and J lost 4 bases; unmatched junction nucleotides: 0. The CDR3 bases are TGTGCCAGCAGCTTGGGGACAGGGGGAAACACCATATATTTT. This gives the protein CASSLGTGGNTIYF.

The chain couples TRBV20-1 to TRBJ1-6; possibly TRBD1 for D (6 bases). This CDR3 has 13 amino acids. V shed 1 base and J shed 6 bases, with 7 bases lying between them. Germline lookup yields CDR1 DFQATT and CDR2 SNEGSKA (reference sequence). The chain's CDR3 is CSARGTANSPLHF. The CDR3, as DNA: TGCAGTGCTAGAGGGACAGCTAATTCACCCCTCCACTTT.

This clonotype showed up just a few times. The V gene is TRBV20-1, the J gene TRBJ1-2; 8 bases match TRBD1. Germline CDR1 and CDR2: DFQATT and SNEGSKA (reference sequence). Trimming removed 5 bases from V and 6 bases from J; junction bases left unmatched: 11. The CDR3 runs 14 residues. CDR3 in amino acids: CSALDRAKSNGYTF. CDR3 sequence (DNA): TGCAGTGCTCTGGACAGGGCGAAGTCAAATGGCTACACCTTC.

The table lists this clonotype with a few counts. The rearrangement links TRBV7-2 to TRBJ2-5, with 8 bases that match TRBD1. Germline V gives CDR1 SGHTA, CDR2 FQGNSA. J lost 5 bases, V lost 6 bases, and 14 bases had no gene match. This CDR3 spans 16 amino acids. CDR3 sequence (DNA): TGTGCCAGCAGGTCAACAGGACAGGGAGCCGTGGAGACCCAGTACTTC. Its translation: CASRSTGQGAVETQYF. Full variable domain (remainder filled in from reference TRBV7-2 and TRBJ2-5): GAGVSQSPSNKVTEKGKDVELRCDPISGHTALYWYRQSLGQGLEFLIYFQGNSAPDKSGLPSDRFSAERTGGSVSTLTIQRTQQEDSAVYLCASRSTGQGAVETQYFGPGTRLLVL.

The chain has TRBV6-2 or TRBV6-3 and TRBJ2-7; D may be TRBD1 or TRBD2 (5 bases each). Per germline, CDR1 MNHEY and CDR2 SVGEGT. Trimming pared 3 bases from V and 2 bases from J, leaving 11 bases between. CDR3 length equals 14 residues. CDR3 sequence reads: CASSYVLGAYEQYF. CDR3 bases: TGTGCCAGCAGTTATGTACTAGGGGCCTACGAGCAGTACTTC.

V gene TRBV6-5 combines with J gene TRBJ2-5, with unresolved D. The germline gives CDR1 MNHEY, CDR2 SVGAGI. V was trimmed by 2 bases and J by 4 bases, leaving 14 bases between them. The CDR3 has 15 amino acids. CDR3 in DNA: TGTGCCAGCAGTTACCAAGAGGCCCGAAGAGAGACCCAGTACTTC. It is translated as CASSYQEARRETQYF.

In its sample, this clonotype was seen once. This rearrangement joins TRBV7-9 to TRBJ2-1, with TRBD2 matching over 10 bases. The germline V gene encodes CDR1 SEHNR and CDR2 FQNEAQ (reference sequence). The CDR3 has 18 amino acids. V was clipped by 1 base and J by 4 bases; unmatched bases: 10. The CDR3 DNA sequence: TGTGCCAGCAGCTTAGGCGAGGGGACTAGCGCCGGATACAATGAGCAGTTCTTC. Its protein product is CASSLGEGTSAGYNEQFF.

This rearrangement joins TRBV27 to TRBJ2-4, with D maybe TRBD1 (8 bases). The DNA end lines up better with TRBJ2-7; the J call may be wrong. Germline V gene sequence: CDR1 MNHEY, CDR2 SMNVEV (reference sequence). CDR3 length: 18 residues. CDR3: CASSNLSGGDRGNTEQYF. CDR3 bases: TGTGCCAGCAGTAACCTATCGGGGGGCGACAGGGGCAATACCGAGCAGTACTTC.

The chain combines TRBV4-1 with TRBJ2-3; no clear D gene. V lost 1 base and J lost 3, with 11 bases in between. The germline CDR1 and CDR2 sequences are MGHRA and YSYEKL. CDR3 length: 15 amino acids. The CDR3 here is CASSQARLWTDTQYF. The DNA for the CDR3 is TGCGCCAGCAGCCAAGCTCGGCTCTGGACAGATACGCAGTATTTT.

Only a few counts were recorded for this clonotype. The chain couples TRBV15 to TRBJ1-2; no clear D gene. CDR1 LNHNV and CDR2 YYDKDF come from the germline V gene (reference sequence). The CDR3 is made up of 13 amino acids. V lost 1 base, J lost 3 bases, and 6 bases lay in between. The DNA of the CDR3 is TGTGCCACCAGCAGAGGCGGGGACTATGGCTACACCTTC. Protein product: CATSRGGDYGYTF.

This clonotype was seen only a few times. The rearrangement links TRBV12-3 or TRBV12-4 to TRBJ2-7; possibly TRBD2 for D (6 bases). The germline V and J ends were trimmed by 3 bases and 2 bases, with 14 bases remaining between them. There are 15 residues in the CDR3. CDR3: CASSLGGLTAYEQYF. The CDR3 DNA reads as TGTGCCAGCAGTTTGGGAGGCCTAACCGCCTACGAGCAGTACTTC.

The table lists this clonotype with a few counts. The chain carries TRBV20-1 and TRBJ2-1, with D possibly TRBD2 on 5 matching bases. V was cut by 2 bases and J by 2 bases, with 16 bases left in between. The CDR3 has 16 amino acids. Germline assignment: CDR1 DFQATT and CDR2 SNEGSKA (reference sequence). DNA for the CDR3: TGCAGTGCTAGACTAGCCGACGCCTTGACCTACAATGAGCAGTTCTTC. Amino acid sequence: CSARLADALTYNEQFF.

V gene TRBV4-1 combines with J gene TRBJ2-7; tentatively, D is TRBD1 (6 bases). V lost 0 bases to trimming and J lost 10 bases, with 13 bases between them. Per germline, CDR1 MGHRA and CDR2 YSYEKL. This CDR3 spans 13 amino acids. The CDR3 protein is CASSQESGTIQYF. The CDR3 nucleotides read TGCGCCAGCAGCCAAGAATCAGGGACAATTCAGTACTTC.

The genes are TRBV7-8 and TRBJ2-3, with D uncertain. Trimming cost V 5 bases and J 0 bases, with 18 bases left between them. The length of the CDR3 is 17 residues. CDR1 is SGHVS, CDR2 FQNEAQ, per germline. CDR3 in amino acids: CASSPVWGRASTDTQYF. The CDR3 coding sequence is TGTGCCAGCAGCCCGGTTTGGGGAAGGGCTAGCACAGATACGCAGTATTTT.